This entry lists 8 T cell receptor beta chains sequenced from one sample in a study of preoperative IRX-2 immunotherapy in early breast cancer. As for treatment: preoperative locoregional IRX-2 cytokine immunotherapy. The data were produced by immunoSEQ multiplex PCR, yet TCRdb's version contains in-frame clones alone and is incomplete. The sample shows over 20,000 clones, 75% to 90% of them seen only once. Sequenced material: lymph node tissue, taken after IRX-2 immunotherapy. The receptors come from a human donor with breast cancer.

The chain is built from TRBV7-5 and TRBJ2-2. TRBV7-5 has pseudogene status. The CDR3 totals 14 residues. The CDR3 nucleotides read TGTGCCAGCAGCTTAGATTGGAACACCGGGGAGCTGTTTTTT. Amino acid sequence: CASSLDWNTGELFF.

The chain carries TRBV30 and TRBJ2-7; tentatively, D is TRBD1 (5 bases). V lost 0 bases and J lost 6, with 6 bases in between. Germline-derived CDR1 and CDR2 are GTSNPN and SVGIG (reference sequence). The CDR3 loop spans 11 amino acids. CDR3: CAWSVRGEQYF. In DNA form, the CDR3 reads TGTGCCTGGAGTGTAAGGGGCGAGCAGTACTTC.

The rearrangement uses TRBV6-8 and TRBJ1-6; D ambiguous. This CDR3 region has 13 residues. Trimming shortened V by 3 bases and J by 9 bases, and 9 bases separated the two germline ends. Germline V lookup: CDR1 MNHGY, CDR2 SAAAGT. The CDR3 DNA reads as TGTGCCAGCAGTTATTCAGATTTTTCACCCCTCCACTTT. Amino acids: CASSYSDFSPLHF.

The chain recombines TRBV14 with TRBJ2-3; D remains unclear. The CDR3 totals 11 residues. The germline V and J ends were trimmed by 3 bases and 4 bases, with 2 bases remaining between them. Germline V CDR1 and CDR2: SGHDN, FVKESK. CDR3: CASSQSDTQYF. DNA for the CDR3: TGTGCCAGCAGCCAGTCAGATACGCAGTATTTT.

This chain joins TRBV19 and TRBJ2-1, with 9 bases aligning to TRBD2. Looked up from germline, CDR1 is LNHDA and CDR2 is SQIVND (reference sequence). This CDR3 is 16 amino acids long. Unmatched junction bases numbered 6, after V lost 6 bases and J lost 0 bases. CDR3 residues: CASSPSGGLSYNEQFF. Written as DNA, the CDR3 is TGTGCCAGTAGCCCGAGCGGGGGGCTCTCCTACAATGAGCAGTTCTTC.

V and J are TRBV6-8 and TRBJ1-2; TRBD1 agrees at 7 bases. Germline V gene lookup returns CDR1 MNHGY and CDR2 SAAAGT. The CDR3 contains 16 residues. V shed 6 bases and J 4 bases; nucleotides not matched to a gene: 14. The chain's CDR3 is CASRRTGTANIYGYTF. The CDR3 DNA follows: TGTGCCAGCAGACGAACCGGGACAGCCAATATCTATGGCTACACCTTC.

This sequence joins TRBV18 and TRBJ1-6, with a tentative D call TRBD1 (6 bases). The germline gives CDR1 KGHSH, CDR2 LQKENI. Trimming pared 2 bases from V and 8 bases from J, leaving 10 bases between. The CDR3 extends over 14 amino acids. The CDR3 sequence: CASSPLQGDSPLHF. CDR3 nucleotide sequence: TGTGCCAGCTCACCATTACAGGGCGATTCACCCCTCCACTTT.

The CDR3 reads CATSRDLLAARQETQYF. The CDR3 DNA reads TGTGCCACCAGCAGAGACTTACTAGCGGCCAGGCAAGAGACCCAGTACTTC. This sequence joins TRBV15 and TRBJ2-5; 8 bases match TRBD2. Looked up from germline, CDR1 is LNHNV and CDR2 is YYDKDF (reference sequence). Trimming cost V 0 bases and J 2 bases; bases outside gene matches: 8. This CDR3 has 17 amino acids.